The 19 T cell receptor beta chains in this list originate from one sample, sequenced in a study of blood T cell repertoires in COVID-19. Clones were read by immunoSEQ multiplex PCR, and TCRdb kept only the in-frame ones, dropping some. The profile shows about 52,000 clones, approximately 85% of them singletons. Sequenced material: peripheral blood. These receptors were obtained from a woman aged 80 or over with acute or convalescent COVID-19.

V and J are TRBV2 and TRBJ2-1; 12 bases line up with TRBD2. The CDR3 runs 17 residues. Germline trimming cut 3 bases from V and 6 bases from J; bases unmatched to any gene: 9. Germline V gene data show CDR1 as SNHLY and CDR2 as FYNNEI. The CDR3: CASSDPRLAGAPNEQFF. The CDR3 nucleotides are TGTGCCAGCAGTGACCCAAGACTAGCGGGAGCCCCCAATGAGCAGTTCTTC.

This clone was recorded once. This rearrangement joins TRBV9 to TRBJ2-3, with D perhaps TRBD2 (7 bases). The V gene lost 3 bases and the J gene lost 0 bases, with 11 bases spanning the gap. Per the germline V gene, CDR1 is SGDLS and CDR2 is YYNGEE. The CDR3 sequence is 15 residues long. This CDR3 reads CASSEGGYSTDTQYF. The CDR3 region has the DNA TGTGCCAGCAGCGAGGGGGGGTATAGCACAGATACGCAGTATTTT. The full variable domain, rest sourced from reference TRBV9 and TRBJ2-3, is DSGVTQTPKHLITATGQRVTLRCSPRSGDLSVYWYQQSLDQGLQFLIQYYNGEERAKGNILERFSAQQFPDLHSELNLSSLELGDSALYFCASSEGGYSTDTQYFGPGTRLTVL.

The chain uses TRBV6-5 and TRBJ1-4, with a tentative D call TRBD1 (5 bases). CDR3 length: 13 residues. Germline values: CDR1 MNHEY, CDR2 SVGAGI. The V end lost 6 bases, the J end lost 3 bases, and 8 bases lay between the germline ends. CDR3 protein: CASRAGPNEKLFF. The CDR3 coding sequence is TGTGCCAGCAGGGCAGGGCCTAATGAAAAACTGTTTTTT.

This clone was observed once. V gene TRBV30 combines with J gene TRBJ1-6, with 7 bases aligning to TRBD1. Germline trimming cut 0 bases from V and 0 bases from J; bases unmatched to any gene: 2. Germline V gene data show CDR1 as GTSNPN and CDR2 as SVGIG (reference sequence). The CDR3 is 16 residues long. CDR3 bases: TGTGCCTGGAGTGTACAGGGGAGCTCCTATAATTCACCCCTCCACTTT. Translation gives CAWSVQGSSYNSPLHF.

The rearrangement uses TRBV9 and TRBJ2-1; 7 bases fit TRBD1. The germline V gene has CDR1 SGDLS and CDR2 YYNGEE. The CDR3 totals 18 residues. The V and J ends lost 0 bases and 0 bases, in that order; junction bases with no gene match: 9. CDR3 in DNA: TGTGCCAGCAGCGTAGAGGTGGACAGGCTGAGCTCCTACAATGAGCAGTTCTTC. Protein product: CASSVEVDRLSSYNEQFF.

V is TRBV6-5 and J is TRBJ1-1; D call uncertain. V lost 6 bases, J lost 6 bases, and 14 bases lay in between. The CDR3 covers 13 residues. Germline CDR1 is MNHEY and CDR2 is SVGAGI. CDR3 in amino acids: CASSRTGVSEAFF. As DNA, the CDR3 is TGTGCCAGCAGCCGGACTGGGGTGTCTGAAGCTTTCTTT.

The CDR3 sequence is CASSTTGTTYNEQFF. In nucleotides, the CDR3 is TGCGCCAGCAGCACCACCGGGACTACCTACAATGAGCAGTTCTTC. The genes are TRBV5-1 and TRBJ2-1; 7 bases agree with TRBD2. This CDR3 comprises 15 residues. V gave up 4 bases and J gave up 2 bases; unmatched junction bases: 6. Germline-derived CDR1 and CDR2 are SGHRS and YFSETQ.

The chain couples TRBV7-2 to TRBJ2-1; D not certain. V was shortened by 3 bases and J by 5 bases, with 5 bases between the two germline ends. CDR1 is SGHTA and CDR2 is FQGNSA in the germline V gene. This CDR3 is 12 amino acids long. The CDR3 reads CASSFFNNEQFF. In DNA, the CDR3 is TGTGCCAGCAGCTTTTTCAACAATGAGCAGTTCTTC.

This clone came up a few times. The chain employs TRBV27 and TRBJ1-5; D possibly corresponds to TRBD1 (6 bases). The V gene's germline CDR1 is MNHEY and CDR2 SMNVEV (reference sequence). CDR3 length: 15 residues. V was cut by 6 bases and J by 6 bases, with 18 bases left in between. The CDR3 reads CASSPTGSGFQPQHF. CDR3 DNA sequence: TGTGCCAGCAGCCCAACAGGGTCTGGTTTTCAGCCCCAGCATTTT.

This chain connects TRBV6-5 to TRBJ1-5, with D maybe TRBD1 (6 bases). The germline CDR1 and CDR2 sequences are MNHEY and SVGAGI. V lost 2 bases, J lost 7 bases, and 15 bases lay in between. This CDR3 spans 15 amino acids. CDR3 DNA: TGTGCCAGCAGTTACAGGGCGGGCAGGGGCCAGCCCCAGCATTTT. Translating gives CASSYRAGRGQPQHF.

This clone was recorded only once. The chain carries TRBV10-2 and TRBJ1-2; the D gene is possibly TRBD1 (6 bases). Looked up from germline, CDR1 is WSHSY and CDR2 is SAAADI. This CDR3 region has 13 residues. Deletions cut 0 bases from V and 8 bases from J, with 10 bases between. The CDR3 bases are TGCGCCAGCAGTGAGTCCAGGGGCGGAGGCTACACCTTC. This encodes CASSESRGGGYTF.

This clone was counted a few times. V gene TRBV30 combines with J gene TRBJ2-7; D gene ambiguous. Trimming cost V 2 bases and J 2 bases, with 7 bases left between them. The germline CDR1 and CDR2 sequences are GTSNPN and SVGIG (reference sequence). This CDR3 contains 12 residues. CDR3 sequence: CAWSRGTYEQYF. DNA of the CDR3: TGTGCCTGGAGTCGAGGAACCTACGAGCAGTACTTC.

CDR3 bases: TGTGCCAGCAGCCAAGGGGCCCTCGGGCCCCAGCATTTT. Translation gives CASSQGALGPQHF. The chain uses TRBV3-1 (or the pseudogene TRBV3-2) and TRBJ1-5, with D uncertain. V was shortened by 1 base and J by 9 bases, with 10 bases between the two germline ends. The germline gives CDR1 LGHDT, CDR2 YNNKEL (reference sequence). This CDR3 has 13 residues.

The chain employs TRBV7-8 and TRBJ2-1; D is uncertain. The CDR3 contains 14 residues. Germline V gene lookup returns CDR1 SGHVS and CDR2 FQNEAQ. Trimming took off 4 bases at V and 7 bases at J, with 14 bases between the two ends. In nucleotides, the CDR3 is TGTGCCAGCAGCTCTACCGATATTGCGAATGAGCAGTTCTTC. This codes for CASSSTDIANEQFF.

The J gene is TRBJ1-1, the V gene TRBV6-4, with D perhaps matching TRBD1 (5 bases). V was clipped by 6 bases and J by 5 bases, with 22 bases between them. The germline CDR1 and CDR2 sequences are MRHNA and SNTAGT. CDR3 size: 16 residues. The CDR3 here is CASRILRGLSKTEAFF. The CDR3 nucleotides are TGTGCCAGCAGGATTTTAAGGGGCTTAAGTAAGACTGAAGCTTTCTTT.

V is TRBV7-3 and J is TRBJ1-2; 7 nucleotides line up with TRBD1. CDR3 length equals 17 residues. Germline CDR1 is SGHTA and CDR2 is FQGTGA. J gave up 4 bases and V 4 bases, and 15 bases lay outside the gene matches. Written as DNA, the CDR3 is TGTGCCAGCAGCTCAACCGTTAGGACAGGCACAATCTATGGCTACACCTTC. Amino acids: CASSSTVRTGTIYGYTF.

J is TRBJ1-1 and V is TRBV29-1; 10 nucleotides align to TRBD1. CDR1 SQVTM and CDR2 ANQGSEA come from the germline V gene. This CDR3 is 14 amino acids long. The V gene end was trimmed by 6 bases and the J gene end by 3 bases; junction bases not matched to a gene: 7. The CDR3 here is CSVTDRGRYTEAFF. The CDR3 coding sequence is TGCAGCGTCACCGACAGGGGGCGGTACACTGAAGCTTTCTTT.

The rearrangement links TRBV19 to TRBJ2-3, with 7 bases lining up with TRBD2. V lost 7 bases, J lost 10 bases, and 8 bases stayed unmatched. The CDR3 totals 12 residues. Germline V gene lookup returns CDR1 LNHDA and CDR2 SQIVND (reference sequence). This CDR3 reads CASKGLGGAQYF. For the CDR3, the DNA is TGTGCCAGTAAAGGACTTGGGGGGGCGCAGTATTTT.

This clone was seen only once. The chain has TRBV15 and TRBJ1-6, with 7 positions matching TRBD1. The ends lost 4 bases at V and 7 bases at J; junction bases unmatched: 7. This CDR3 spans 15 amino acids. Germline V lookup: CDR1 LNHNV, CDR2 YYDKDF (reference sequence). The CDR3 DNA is TGTGCCACCAGCACTCCGCAGGGACAGAATTCACCCCTCCACTTT. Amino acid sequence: CATSTPQGQNSPLHF.